This entry describes one T cell receptor beta chain. Its antigen is as yet unknown. Other DNA variants within this sample encode the same CDR3. The V gene's germline CDR1 is SGHVS and CDR2 FNYEAQ. CDR3 length: 14 amino acids. Trimming removed 4 bases from V and 7 bases from J, with 11 bases in between. This sample was included in a study of cytomegalovirus exposure and HLA in healthy donors. Findings and caveats of the study: Accurate predictions that matched the HLA-A and HLA-B alleles of most subjects were reportedly made from TCR beta sequences. Later on, a genetic analysis was performed. It linked a missense variant in DCLRE1C with V- and J-gene trimming of TCR beta.

Both 60 Vbeta primers and 13 Jbeta primers went into the PCR. Profiling relied on immunoSEQ multiplex PCR, and the TCRdb table lists in-frame clones only, not all of them. The sample includes around 150,000 clones, around three quarters seen only once; the top ten take less than 5%. This TCR derives from a man aged 30 to 39 in good health. Sequencing was performed on PBMCs. The rearrangement links TRBV7-6 to TRBJ1-6, with D hard to call. The CDR3 DNA is TGTGCCAGCAGCTCAGACATAACGAATTCACCCCTCCACTTT. Protein: CASSSDITNSPLHF.